This T cell receptor (beta chain) is drawn from a study of T cell responses to AZD1222 COVID-19 vaccine. Background on the study: Pooling of second doses given at about 4 or about 12 weeks was done. The study, taken as a whole, reports: Among the donors, most were white British and more were female, and clonal diversity was possibly underestimated. Spike-specific TCR repertoires showed rising breadth and depth after two AZD1222 doses. Reportedly, nearly half the spike-specific TCRs target unmutated variant regions.

Sequenced by immunoSEQ multiplex PCR; TCRdb stores in-frame clones only, minus some. Here the sample spans about 110,000 clones, 70% to 90% being singletons. Germline-derived CDR1 and CDR2 are MNHNY and SVGAGI (reference sequence). The trim removed 6 bases at V and 5 bases at J, leaving 11 bases unmatched. The CDR3 runs to 15 residues. In regard to this clone: As yet, its antigen is unknown.

This receptor was obtained from an adult in good health. Sequences were derived from peripheral blood, sampled on day 0 of AZD1222 vaccination. This chain links TRBV6-6 with TRBJ2-5, with TRBD1 identical over 8 bases. CDR3 DNA sequence: TGTGCCAGCAGGGACGTCGGGACAGGAGAGGAGACCCAGTACTTC. Translation: CASRDVGTGEETQYF.